Listed below are T cell receptor beta chains from one sample, sequenced in a study of T cells in Graves' hyperthyroidism and ophthalmopathy. TCRdb independently ran MiXCR on the multiplex PCR reads; one entry per CDR3 protein. The table shows 600,000 to 750,000 distinct CDR3 sequences, with approximately 15% occurring only once. The sequenced material came from blood. Every receptor here comes from a man aged 50 to 59 with Graves' hyperthyroidism. CDR3s include the opening cysteine and the closing phenylalanine or tryptophan. D genes are given only for firm matches. The listing skips clone size in some rows; elsewhere it reads once, few, many or a size class.

D gene: TRBD1; J gene: TRBJ1-4; clone size: many; V gene: TRBV3-1; CDR3 protein: CASSQKGAGEKLFF; CDR3 DNA: TGTGCCAGCAGCCAAAAGGGGGCAGGGGAAAAACTGTTTTTT
D gene: TRBD2; J gene: TRBJ2-7; clone size: many; V gene: TRBV29-1; CDR3 protein: CSVEDSGSSYEQYF; CDR3 DNA: TGCAGCGTTGAAGATAGCGGGAGTTCCTACGAGCAGTACTTC
D gene: NA; J gene: TRBJ2-6; clone size: many; V gene: TRBV2; CDR3 protein: CASGVPLDPGANVLTF; CDR3 DNA: TGTGCCAGCGGTGTCCCCCTGGACCCTGGGGCCAACGTCCTGACTTTC
D gene: NA; J gene: TRBJ2-7; clone size: NA; V gene: TRBV6-2/TRBV6-3; CDR3 protein: CASMEGSYEQYF; CDR3 DNA: TGTGCCAGCATGGAGGGCAGCTACGAGCAGTACTTC
D gene: TRBD1; J gene: TRBJ2-7; clone size: NA; V gene: TRBV7-2; CDR3 protein: CASSPWTGGYEQYF; CDR3 DNA: TGTGCCAGCAGCCCCTGGACAGGTGGCTACGAGCAGTACTTC
D gene: NA; J gene: TRBJ1-1; clone size: many; V gene: TRBV28; CDR3 protein: CASSLGGIGNTEAFF; CDR3 DNA: TGTGCCAGCAGTTTGGGGGGCATAGGGAACACTGAAGCTTTCTTT
D gene: NA; J gene: TRBJ1-2; clone size: many; V gene: TRBV5-1; CDR3 protein: CASSLEGNNYGYTF; CDR3 DNA: TGCGCCAGCAGCTTGGAAGGGAACAACTATGGCTACACCTTC
D gene: NA; J gene: TRBJ2-7; clone size: many; V gene: TRBV27; CDR3 protein: CASSLSRSTYEQYF; CDR3 DNA: TGTGCCAGCAGTTTATCGAGGTCGACCTACGAGCAGTACTTC
D gene: TRBD2; J gene: TRBJ2-1; clone size: few; V gene: TRBV5-6; CDR3 protein: CASSLAYSGAYNEQFF; CDR3 DNA: TGTGCCAGCAGCTTGGCCTATAGCGGGGCCTACAATGAGCAGTTCTTC
D gene: NA; J gene: TRBJ2-1; clone size: NA; V gene: TRBV6-4; CDR3 protein: CASSVGPLHEQFF; CDR3 DNA: TGTGCCAGCAGTGTAGGACCCCTCCATGAGCAGTTCTTC
D gene: NA; J gene: TRBJ2-3; clone size: many; V gene: TRBV3-1; CDR3 protein: CASSQDIVTDTQYF; CDR3 DNA: TGTGCCAGCAGCCAAGATATCGTCACAGATACGCAGTATTTT
D gene: NA; J gene: TRBJ2-3; clone size: many; V gene: TRBV27; CDR3 protein: CASSLSQTDTQYF; CDR3 DNA: TGTGCCAGCAGTTTATCGCAGACAGATACGCAGTATTTT
D gene: TRBD2; J gene: TRBJ2-3; clone size: few; V gene: TRBV19; CDR3 protein: CANSIGSGMTDTQYF; CDR3 DNA: TGTGCCAATAGTATCGGTAGCGGGATGACAGATACGCAGTATTTT
D gene: NA; J gene: TRBJ2-7; clone size: NA; V gene: TRBV4-3; CDR3 protein: CASSQEPQALDEQYF; CDR3 DNA: TGCGCCAGCAGCCAGGAACCTCAGGCTCTTGACGAGCAGTACTTC
D gene: NA; J gene: TRBJ2-5; clone size: NA; V gene: TRBV5-5; CDR3 protein: CASSLAGRRTQEIQYF; CDR3 DNA: TGTGCCAGCAGCTTGGCCGGACGACGGACCCAAGAGATCCAGTACTTC
D gene: NA; J gene: TRBJ2-7; clone size: few; V gene: TRBV24-1; CDR3 protein: CATRGDSYEQYF; CDR3 DNA: TGTGCCACCAGGGGTGATTCCTACGAGCAGTACTTC
D gene: NA; J gene: TRBJ1-5; clone size: many; V gene: TRBV12-3/TRBV12-4; CDR3 protein: CASSNQGNQPQHF; CDR3 DNA: TGTGCCAGCAGTAACCAGGGTAATCAGCCCCAGCATTTT
D gene: NA; J gene: TRBJ2-7; clone size: NA; V gene: TRBV24-1; CDR3 protein: CATSDTAAYEQYF; CDR3 DNA: TGTGCCACCAGTGACACGGCCGCCTACGAGCAGTACTTC
D gene: NA; J gene: TRBJ2-1; clone size: many; V gene: TRBV11-3; CDR3 protein: CASSFGTPRGDEQFF; CDR3 DNA: TGTGCCAGCAGCTTTGGGACTCCAAGAGGGGATGAGCAGTTCTTC
D gene: NA; J gene: TRBJ2-7; clone size: NA; V gene: TRBV7-2; CDR3 protein: CASSLGGGGPPYEQYF; CDR3 DNA: TGTGCCAGCAGCTTAGGGGGCGGGGGCCCCCCCTACGAGCAGTACTTC
D gene: TRBD1; J gene: TRBJ2-1; clone size: many; V gene: TRBV7-9; CDR3 protein: CASSLGDRGQFF; CDR3 DNA: TGTGCCAGCAGCTTAGGGGACAGGGGGCAGTTCTTC
D gene: TRBD1; J gene: TRBJ1-1; clone size: many; V gene: TRBV11-2; CDR3 protein: CASSFRQGTEAFF; CDR3 DNA: TGTGCCAGCAGCTTTCGACAGGGAACTGAAGCTTTCTTT
D gene: NA; J gene: TRBJ1-5; clone size: many; V gene: TRBV6-2/TRBV6-3; CDR3 protein: CASSYPRTGQPQHF; CDR3 DNA: TGTGCCAGCAGCTACCCCCGAACGGGTCAGCCCCAGCATTTT
D gene: TRBD1; J gene: TRBJ2-7; clone size: many; V gene: TRBV27; CDR3 protein: CASRTTGALVYEQYF; CDR3 DNA: TGTGCCAGCAGGACGACAGGGGCGCTCGTGTACGAGCAGTACTTC
D gene: TRBD2; J gene: TRBJ2-3; clone size: many; V gene: TRBV12-3/TRBV12-4; CDR3 protein: CASSRGTNLPDTQYF; CDR3 DNA: TGTGCCAGCAGCCGTGGGACTAATCTACCAGATACGCAGTATTTT
D gene: TRBD2; J gene: TRBJ2-1; clone size: many; V gene: TRBV10-3; CDR3 protein: CAISVRAGEAEQFF; CDR3 DNA: TGTGCCATCAGTGTTCGAGCGGGAGAGGCTGAGCAGTTCTTC
D gene: NA; J gene: TRBJ1-5; clone size: NA; V gene: TRBV19; CDR3 protein: CASSVWVDSNQPQHF; CDR3 DNA: TGTGCCAGTAGTGTCTGGGTAGACAGCAATCAGCCCCAGCATTTT
D gene: NA; J gene: TRBJ2-5; clone size: many; V gene: TRBV15; CDR3 protein: CATSRDGGRTGQETQYF; CDR3 DNA: TGTGCCACCAGCAGAGATGGGGGACGAACGGGCCAAGAGACCCAGTACTTC
D gene: TRBD2; J gene: TRBJ2-3; clone size: many; V gene: TRBV28; CDR3 protein: CASSSSGNTDTQYF; CDR3 DNA: TGTGCCAGCAGTTCTAGCGGAAACACAGATACGCAGTATTTT
D gene: NA; J gene: TRBJ2-3; clone size: few; V gene: TRBV15; CDR3 protein: CATSRVGPPADTQYF; CDR3 DNA: TGTGCCACCAGCAGAGTGGGTCCGCCGGCAGATACGCAGTATTTT
D gene: NA; J gene: TRBJ2-2; clone size: few; V gene: TRBV3-1; CDR3 protein: CASSPKTITGELFF; CDR3 DNA: TGTGCCAGCAGCCCGAAAACGATCACCGGGGAGCTGTTTTTT
D gene: TRBD1; J gene: TRBJ1-2; clone size: few; V gene: TRBV28; CDR3 protein: CASSLSPPGGHYGYTF; CDR3 DNA: TGTGCCAGCAGTTTATCCCCGCCAGGGGGGCACTATGGCTACACCTTC
D gene: NA; J gene: TRBJ2-1; clone size: few; V gene: TRBV29-1; CDR3 protein: CSVDSNEQFF; CDR3 DNA: TGCAGCGTTGATTCTAATGAGCAGTTCTTC
D gene: TRBD2; J gene: TRBJ2-1; clone size: many; V gene: TRBV20-1; CDR3 protein: CSASSGTSVYNEQFF; CDR3 DNA: TGCAGTGCCTCCTCCGGGACTAGCGTATACAATGAGCAGTTCTTC
D gene: TRBD2; J gene: TRBJ2-1; clone size: NA; V gene: TRBV19; CDR3 protein: CASGIAGGFNEQFF; CDR3 DNA: TGTGCCAGTGGGATAGCGGGAGGATTCAATGAGCAGTTCTTC
D gene: NA; J gene: TRBJ1-2; clone size: few; V gene: TRBV28; CDR3 protein: CASNLGRGRGYTF; CDR3 DNA: TGTGCCAGCAACCTAGGGAGGGGTCGTGGTTACACCTTC
D gene: NA; J gene: TRBJ2-5; clone size: NA; V gene: TRBV7-2; CDR3 protein: CASSIDGARQETQYF; CDR3 DNA: TGTGCCAGCAGCATCGATGGGGCCCGCCAAGAGACCCAGTACTTC
D gene: NA; J gene: TRBJ2-1; clone size: many; V gene: TRBV12-3/TRBV12-4; CDR3 protein: CASSIEGRGGNEQFF; CDR3 DNA: TGTGCCAGCAGCATCGAGGGACGGGGAGGCAATGAGCAGTTCTTC
D gene: TRBD1; J gene: TRBJ2-7; clone size: many; V gene: TRBV28; CDR3 protein: CASRPIQGAQEQYF; CDR3 DNA: TGTGCCAGCAGGCCCATACAGGGGGCGCAGGAGCAGTACTTC
D gene: TRBD2; J gene: TRBJ2-1; clone size: many; V gene: TRBV7-3; CDR3 protein: CASSLSRTSRDEQFF; CDR3 DNA: TGTGCCAGCAGCCTTTCTAGGACTAGCCGGGATGAGCAGTTCTTC
D gene: TRBD2; J gene: TRBJ2-3; clone size: many; V gene: TRBV11-2; CDR3 protein: CASSFAGADTQYF; CDR3 DNA: TGTGCCAGCAGCTTCGCGGGAGCAGATACGCAGTATTTT
D gene: TRBD1; J gene: TRBJ1-6; clone size: many; V gene: TRBV3-1; CDR3 protein: CASSRGQGDNSPLHF; CDR3 DNA: TGTGCCAGCAGCCGCGGACAGGGGGATAATTCACCCCTCCACTTT
D gene: TRBD2; J gene: TRBJ2-1; clone size: NA; V gene: TRBV4-1; CDR3 protein: CASSRFSGRLEQFF; CDR3 DNA: TGCGCCAGCAGCCGCTTTAGCGGGAGGCTCGAGCAGTTCTTC
D gene: NA; J gene: TRBJ2-7; clone size: many; V gene: TRBV2; CDR3 protein: CASQRGSSTYEQYF; CDR3 DNA: TGTGCCAGCCAGAGGGGGTCCTCGACCTACGAGCAGTACTTC